These T cell receptor beta chains were read from a single sample in a study of response to subunit inactivated influenza vaccine. Using its own MiXCR run on the RT-PCR reads, TCRdb lists one record per CDR3 protein. Of about 780,000 distinct CDR3 sequences in the sample, 15% to 20% were seen once. Sequenced here: PBMCs from blood, sampled approximately 5 days after vaccination. Receptor source: a man aged 50 to 60 who received an inactivated influenza vaccine. CDR3s include the opening cysteine and the closing phenylalanine or tryptophan. Each record gives: CDR3 protein, CDR3 DNA, V gene, D gene, J gene, clone size. D genes are given only for firm matches. The size field is filled for only some rows; it gives once, few, many or a size class.

CASSVLTGTSGGNEQFF,TGCGCCAGCAGCGTTCTAACTGGGACTAGCGGGGGGAATGAGCAGTTCTTC,TRBV4-3,TRBD2,TRBJ2-1,-
CSVRQDRNQPQHF,TGCAGCGTTAGGCAGGACCGCAATCAGCCCCAGCATTTT,TRBV29-1,-,TRBJ1-5,-
CATSDLGSGRVNEQFF,TGTGCCACCAGTGATTTGGGCAGCGGGAGGGTAAATGAGCAGTTCTTC,TRBV24-1,TRBD2,TRBJ2-1,many
CASSQVSTPGYTF,TGCGCCAGCAGCCAAGTTTCCACGCCCGGGTACACCTTC,TRBV4-1,-,TRBJ1-2,-
CASSLIESSYEQYF,TGCGCCAGCAGCCTAATCGAAAGCTCCTACGAGCAGTACTTC,TRBV5-1,-,TRBJ2-7,many
CSARDGGITEQYF,TGCAGTGCTAGAGATGGGGGTATTACCGAGCAGTACTTC,TRBV20-1,-,TRBJ2-7,-
CASSQKLATAYNEQFF,TGCGCCAGCAGCCAAAAACTAGCGACGGCTTACAATGAGCAGTTCTTC,TRBV5-1,TRBD2,TRBJ2-1,few
CASSYGSGGAFMGTDTQYF,TGTGCCAGCAGTTACGGTAGCGGGGGGGCTTTTATGGGCACAGATACGCAGTATTTT,TRBV6-5,TRBD2,TRBJ2-3,few
CASKPSDRGSYEQYF,TGTGCCAGCAAGCCTTCGGACAGGGGAAGCTACGAGCAGTACTTC,TRBV6-1,TRBD1,TRBJ2-7,few
CASSWSLGQGSKTQYF,TGCGCCAGCAGCTGGAGCCTCGGACAGGGCTCGAAGACCCAGTACTTC,TRBV5-1,TRBD1,TRBJ2-5,many
CSAHLGRVLDEQFF,TGCAGTGCCCACCTAGGGCGGGTTTTGGATGAGCAGTTCTTC,TRBV20-1,-,TRBJ2-1,few
CSVEKPGLVNNEQFF,TGCAGCGTTGAAAAACCGGGACTAGTAAACAATGAGCAGTTCTTC,TRBV29-1,TRBD2,TRBJ2-1,many
CASSSTQAGTDTQYF,TGTGCCAGCAGCTCAACGCAGGCGGGCACAGATACGCAGTATTTT,TRBV5-6,-,TRBJ2-3,-
CASSLGQFYGYTF,TGTGCCAGCAGCCTGGGACAGTTCTATGGCTACACCTTC,TRBV6-6,TRBD1,TRBJ1-2,many
CASSTGTAEETQYF,TGCGCCAGCAGCACCGGGACAGCAGAAGAGACCCAGTACTTC,TRBV5-1,TRBD1,TRBJ2-5,many
CATSDFLSQHTQYF,TGTGCCACCAGTGATTTTTTGTCTCAGCATACGCAGTATTTT,TRBV24-1,-,TRBJ2-3,-
CASSPLFGHGNIQYF,TGTGCCAGCAGTCCCCTTTTTGGGCATGGAAACATTCAGTACTTC,TRBV27,-,TRBJ2-4,-
CASSLVGRGPHEQYF,TGTGCCAGCAGCTTAGTCGGCAGGGGGCCCCACGAGCAGTACTTC,TRBV7-2,TRBD1,TRBJ2-7,few